The 21 T cell receptor beta chains below all came from one sample that was sequenced in a study of early T cells in non-severe SARS-CoV-2 infection. TCRdb re-called the 5' RACE reads through MiXCR, storing one row per CDR3 protein. The data contain around 50,000 distinct CDR3 sequences, less than 9.5% of them singletons. The source material was whole blood. All receptors come from an adult who was a healthcare worker with PCR-confirmed SARS-CoV-2 infection or an uninfected control (not recorded which).

This clonotype was picked up many times. This rearrangement joins TRBV5-1 to TRBJ2-2, with a tentative D call TRBD1 (6 bases). The CDR3 sequence is 17 residues long. CDR1 SGHRS and CDR2 YFSETQ come from the germline V gene. V was shortened by 3 bases and J by 0 bases, with 15 bases between the two germline ends. The CDR3 protein is CASSWGTLLTNTGELFF. The CDR3 bases are TGCGCCAGCAGCTGGGGGACACTCCTCACGAACACCGGGGAGCTGTTTTTT.

The chain has TRBV13 and TRBJ2-7; 10 positions agree with TRBD2. The CDR3 consists of 16 residues. The germline V gene encodes CDR1 PRHDT and CDR2 FYEKMQ (reference sequence). Trimming took 0 bases from V and 3 from J; bases not matched to a gene: 5. The CDR3 coding sequence is TGTGCCAGCAGCTTAGGATTCACTAGCGGGGACTACGAGCAGTACTTC. This gives the protein CASSLGFTSGDYEQYF.

This clonotype was found many times. J is TRBJ1-3 and V is TRBV12-3 or TRBV12-4, with 7 bases lining up with TRBD1. The CDR3 length is 15 residues. V shed 5 bases and J 0 bases; nucleotides not matched to a gene: 4. The CDR3 bases are TGTGCCAGCAGTACAGCAGGGGGCTCTGGAAACACCATATATTTT. It encodes CASSTAGGSGNTIYF.

The chain joins TRBV5-1 to TRBJ2-1, with TRBD2 identical over 10 bases. CDR3 length: 17 residues. CDR1 is SGHRS, CDR2 YFSETQ, per germline. The V segment lost 4 bases and the J segment 5 bases; nucleotides outside the gene matches: 12. Written as DNA, the CDR3 is TGCGCCAGCAGCCCCGCCCCACTAGCGGGAACAAACAATGAGCAGTTCTTC. This sequence encodes CASSPAPLAGTNNEQFF.

This chain uses TRBV7-2 with TRBJ2-2, with 7 nucleotides matching TRBD2. CDR1 and CDR2 from the germline V gene are SGHTA and FQGNSA. V lost 5 bases and J lost 5; bases outside the gene matches: 8. This CDR3 contains 15 residues. This CDR3 reads CASSARDYRTGELFF. The CDR3 nucleotides are TGTGCCAGCAGCGCAAGGGACTACCGAACCGGGGAGCTGTTTTTT.

J is TRBJ2-5 and V is TRBV7-6; 8 nucleotides match TRBD1. This CDR3 region has 17 residues. V gave up 5 bases and J gave up 5 bases; unmatched junction bases: 16. Germline assignment: CDR1 SGHVS and CDR2 FNYEAQ. In nucleotides, the CDR3 is TGTGCCAGCAGCACCCCCGAGACAGGGGACCCGTGGGAGACCCAGTACTTC. Translating it yields CASSTPETGDPWETQYF.

The chain recombines TRBV3-1 with TRBJ1-2; 11 nucleotides agree with TRBD1. Germline V gene sequence: CDR1 LGHDT, CDR2 YNNKEL (reference sequence). V lost 1 base to trimming and J lost 3 bases; unmatched junction nucleotides: 1. The CDR3 is made up of 15 amino acids. The CDR3 sequence: CASSQGTGGYYGYTF. The DNA for the CDR3 is TGTGCCAGCAGCCAAGGGACAGGGGGCTACTATGGCTACACCTTC. The entire variable domain, with the rest obtained from reference TRBV3-1 and TRBJ1-2, is as follows: DTAVSQTPKYLVTQMGNDKSIKCEQNLGHDTMYWYKQDSKKFLKIMFSYNNKELIINETVPNRFSPKSPDKAHLNLHINSLELGDSAVYFCASSQGTGGYYGYTFGSGTRLTVV.

The sample holds many counts of this clonotype. The chain joins TRBV19 to TRBJ1-5; D is uncertain. CDR3 size: 12 residues. Germline V gene data show CDR1 as LNHDA and CDR2 as SQIVND (reference sequence). Trimming stripped 8 bases from V and 4 bases from J, with 9 bases between. The CDR3 DNA reads as TGTGCCAGTCAAGGAGGGAATCAGCCCCAGCATTTT. Translation gives CASQGGNQPQHF.

The gene calls are TRBV29-1 and TRBJ2-7, with 7 nucleotides matching TRBD1. The germline gives CDR1 SQVTM, CDR2 ANQGSEA. This CDR3 has 12 amino acids. Germline trimming cut 6 bases from V and 3 bases from J; bases unmatched to any gene: 5. CDR3 sequence (DNA): TGCAGCGTGAAAGGGGACAGCTACGAGCAGTACTTC. Its protein product is CSVKGDSYEQYF.

The chain links TRBV28 to TRBJ2-1; 7 bases are a match to TRBD2. The length of the CDR3 is 16 residues. The trim removed 5 bases at V and 3 bases at J, leaving 10 bases unmatched. Germline assignment: CDR1 MDHEN and CDR2 SYDVKM. DNA for the CDR3: TGTGCCAGCAGTCCGCCCGGGACTACCGTCTACAATGAGCAGTTCTTC. This codes for CASSPPGTTVYNEQFF.

The chain couples TRBV27 to TRBJ1-1; no firm D call. The V and J ends lost 4 bases and 2 bases respectively, with 8 bases between them. Germline CDR1 MNHEY, CDR2 SMNVEV (reference sequence). This CDR3 contains 13 residues. The DNA for the CDR3 is TGTGCCAGCAGTTACAGTTTCAACACTGAAGCTTTCTTT. Translating gives CASSYSFNTEAFF.

This clonotype was picked up many times. The DNA of the CDR3 is TGTGCCAGCAGCCGAATCCCCGGGACACCAACACCCTACGAGCAGTACTTC. This sequence encodes CASSRIPGTPTPYEQYF. The chain combines TRBV6-2 or TRBV6-3 with TRBJ2-7, with D possibly TRBD1 on 6 matching bases. The V and J ends lost 6 bases and 2 bases respectively, with 23 bases between them. CDR3 size: 17 residues. Germline V gene lookup returns CDR1 MNHEY and CDR2 SVGEGT.

This clonotype was observed many times. J is TRBJ1-2 and V is TRBV20-1; maybe TRBD1 (6 bases). CDR3 size: 15 residues. Trimming cost V 1 base and J 0 bases, with 12 bases left between them. CDR1 DFQATT and CDR2 SNEGSKA come from the germline V gene (reference sequence). The CDR3 is CSARATQGPNYGYTF. CDR3 DNA: TGCAGTGCTAGAGCTACACAGGGCCCTAACTATGGCTACACCTTC.

The sample holds many counts of this clonotype. This chain joins TRBV20-1 and TRBJ2-1; 12 bases line up with TRBD2. CDR3 length equals 14 residues. V lost 6 bases, J lost 6 bases, and 6 bases stayed unmatched. CDR1 is DFQATT and CDR2 is SNEGSKA in the germline V gene (reference sequence). CDR3 DNA sequence: TGCAGTGCCCCGACTAGCGGGGGTTTCAATGAGCAGTTCTTC. Its translation is CSAPTSGGFNEQFF.

This clonotype was picked up a small number of times. The chain recombines TRBV12-3 or TRBV12-4 with TRBJ1-2; D gene uncertain. V was trimmed by 3 bases and J by 8 bases, leaving 13 bases between them. CDR3 length: 13 residues. In DNA form, the CDR3 reads TGTGCCAGCAGTTTTGTGGATCGGAGGGGCTACACCTTC. This codes for CASSFVDRRGYTF.

This clonotype occurred a few times. The chain uses TRBV20-1 and TRBJ2-3, with 10 bases lining up with TRBD2. The CDR3 totals 14 residues. The V and J ends lost 3 bases and 3 bases, in that order; junction bases with no gene match: 3. CDR1 and CDR2 from the germline V gene are DFQATT and SNEGSKA (reference sequence). As DNA, the CDR3 is TGCAGTGCTAGTTCTAGCGGGGGAACAGATACGCAGTATTTT. It is translated as CSASSSGGTDTQYF.

Ten or more counts support this clonotype. This chain uses TRBV18 with TRBJ2-1; 11 bases are a match to TRBD2. This CDR3 has 15 amino acids. V shed 0 bases, J shed 10 bases, and the junction held 5 bases outside the gene matches. Per the germline V gene, CDR1 is KGHSH and CDR2 is LQKENI. CDR3 in DNA: TGTGCCAGCTCACCACCGCTTCTAGCGGGAGGCGAGCAGTTCTTC. Its protein product is CASSPPLLAGGEQFF.

This clonotype showed up just a few times. This chain uses TRBV12-3 or TRBV12-4 with TRBJ2-5, with 7 bases aligning to TRBD2. Trimming at V came to 7 bases and at J to 2 bases, leaving 13 bases not matched to a gene. The CDR3 is 16 amino acids. The CDR3 loop reads CASNRRGTENQETQYF. CDR3 nucleotides: TGTGCCAGCAACCGGCGGGGGACGGAGAATCAAGAGACCCAGTACTTC.

The table lists this clonotype with many counts. The rearrangement uses TRBV5-1 and TRBJ2-1; 14 nucleotides agree with TRBD2. Losses at the gene ends were 4 bases for V and 8 bases for J; bases not matched to a gene: 8. CDR1 is SGHRS, CDR2 YFSETQ, per germline. The CDR3 spans 16 residues. DNA for the CDR3: TGCGCCAGCAGCCCACCAGGGACTAGCGGGAGCGATGAGCAGTTCTTC. It encodes CASSPPGTSGSDEQFF.

This clonotype was seen many times. The chain uses TRBV7-3 and TRBJ1-1; the D is unclear. The CDR3 loop spans 13 amino acids. V was clipped by 1 base and J by 0 bases, with 3 bases between them. Germline loops: CDR1 SGHTA, CDR2 FQGTGA. The CDR3, as DNA: TGTGCCAGCAGCTTAATAGTGAACACTGAAGCTTTCTTT. Translated: CASSLIVNTEAFF.

CDR3 bases: TGTGCCAGCAGGCCGTCAGGTCCCGGGGAGCTGTTTTTT. It specifies CASRPSGPGELFF. This chain joins TRBV12-3 or TRBV12-4 and TRBJ2-2; D is ambiguous. CDR3 length: 13 residues. The germline V and J ends were trimmed by 6 bases and 6 bases, with 11 bases remaining between them.